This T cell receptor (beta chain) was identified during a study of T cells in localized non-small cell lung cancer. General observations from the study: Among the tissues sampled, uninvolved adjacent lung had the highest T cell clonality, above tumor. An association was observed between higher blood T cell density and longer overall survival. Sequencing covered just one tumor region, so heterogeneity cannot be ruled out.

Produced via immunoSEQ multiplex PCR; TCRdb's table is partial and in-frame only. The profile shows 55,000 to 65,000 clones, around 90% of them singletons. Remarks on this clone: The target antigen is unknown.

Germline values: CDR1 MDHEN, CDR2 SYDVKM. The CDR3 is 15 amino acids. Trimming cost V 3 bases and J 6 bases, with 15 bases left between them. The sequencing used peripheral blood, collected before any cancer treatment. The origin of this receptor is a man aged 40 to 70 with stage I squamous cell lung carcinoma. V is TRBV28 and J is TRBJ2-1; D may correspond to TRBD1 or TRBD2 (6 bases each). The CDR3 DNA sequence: TGTGCCAGCAGTTTTGGTGGGGGGCAAGGCAATGAGCAGTTCTTC. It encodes CASSFGGGQGNEQFF.